A single sample gave rise to the 21 T cell receptor beta chains below, sequenced in a study of blood T cells in healthy people across ages. The use of a sample-barcoded 5' primer and a J-beta primer mix characterized a second PCR of about 7 to 12 cycles. TCRdb re-called the 5' RACE reads with MiXCR, one entry per CDR3 protein. Of nearly 1 million distinct CDR3 sequences in the sample, about 51% were seen once. Sequenced input: blood. The receptors were gathered from a woman aged 60-75 years in good health.

The rearrangement uses TRBV29-1 and TRBJ1-1, with 7 bases aligning to TRBD1. The germline V gene encodes CDR1 SQVTM and CDR2 ANQGSEA. J gave up 1 base and V 7 bases, and 0 bases lay outside the gene matches. The CDR3 length is 11 residues. The CDR3, as DNA: TGCAGCGGACAGGGGAACACTGAAGCTTTCTTT. The encoded protein is CSGQGNTEAFF.

The V and J genes are TRBV3-1 and TRBJ2-1, with D possibly TRBD2 on 6 matching bases. The DNA end favors TRBJ2-7, so the J call may be wrong. From germline, CDR1 is LGHDT and CDR2 YNNKEL (reference sequence). This CDR3 is 13 amino acids long. The CDR3 reads CASSRGVLYEQYF. CDR3 coding DNA: TGTGCCAGCAGCCGGGGGGTTTTGTACGAGCAGTACTTC.

The CDR3: CASSYIGLAGLRGNEQFF. The CDR3, as DNA: TGTGCCAGCAGTTACATAGGACTAGCGGGCCTCCGAGGCAATGAGCAGTTCTTC. V and J are TRBV6-5 and TRBJ2-1, with 11 bases aligning to TRBD2. The CDR3 runs to 18 residues. Germline-derived CDR1 and CDR2 are MNHEY and SVGAGI. V was pared by 2 bases and J by 6 bases, with 12 bases of the junction left unmatched.

This chain joins TRBV6-2 or TRBV6-3 and TRBJ1-4, with D possibly being TRBD1 (6 bases). The CDR3 sequence is 14 residues long. Per the germline V gene, CDR1 is MNHEY and CDR2 is SVGEGT. V lost 0 bases, J lost 8 bases, and 10 bases lay in between. CDR3 residues: CASSYSRDNEKLFF. The CDR3, as DNA: TGTGCCAGCAGTTACTCCCGGGACAACGAAAAACTGTTTTTT.

The chain employs TRBV18 and TRBJ2-7; TRBD1 agrees at 7 bases. The CDR3 is made up of 14 amino acids. Germline trimming cut 0 bases from V and 5 bases from J; bases unmatched to any gene: 4. Per the germline V gene, CDR1 is KGHSH and CDR2 is LQKENI. The CDR3 DNA reads as TGTGCCAGCTCACCACCGGACAGGACCGACGAGCAGTACTTC. It is translated as CASSPPDRTDEQYF. Full variable domain (rest looked up from reference TRBV18 and TRBJ2-7): NAGVMQNPRHLVRRRGQEARLRCSPMKGHSHVYWYRQLPEEGLKFMVYLQKENIIDESGMPKERFSAEFPKEGPSILRIQQVVRGDSAAYFCASSPPDRTDEQYFGPGTRLTVT.

The chain couples TRBV29-1 to TRBJ2-7; the match to TRBD1 covers 8 bases. Germline CDR1 is SQVTM and CDR2 is ANQGSEA. The CDR3 runs 15 residues. V was clipped by 7 bases and J by 2 bases; unmatched bases: 13. CDR3 DNA: TGCAGCGCCATAGGGGGGCCAGGGGGCACCTACGAGCAGTACTTC. Protein sequence: CSAIGGPGGTYEQYF.

The chain combines TRBV4-3 with TRBJ2-5; D is undetermined. With the DNA end fitting TRBJ2-4 better, the J assignment may be wrong. The CDR3 contains 15 residues. Germline values: CDR1 LGHNA, CDR2 YSLEER. The CDR3 DNA follows: TGCGCCAGCAGCCAAGTTACAGCAGCCCGGGACATTCAGTACTTC. Protein product: CASSQVTAARDIQYF.

The chain employs TRBV3-1 and TRBJ2-5; maybe TRBD1 (6 bases). Germline loops: CDR1 LGHDT, CDR2 YNNKEL (reference sequence). The CDR3 runs to 15 residues. Trimming pared 4 bases from V and 1 base from J, leaving 13 bases between. In DNA form, the CDR3 reads TGTGCCAGCAGCCCCTCAAGAGGGGGCCAAGAGACCCAGTACTTC. Its translation is CASSPSRGGQETQYF.

The J gene is TRBJ1-5, the V gene TRBV20-1; 7 bases are a match to TRBD1. Losses at the gene ends were 0 bases for V and 5 bases for J; bases not matched to a gene: 7. The CDR3 sequence is 15 residues long. Germline values: CDR1 DFQATT, CDR2 SNEGSKA (reference sequence). The CDR3 loop reads CSARDPTGVHQPQHF. The CDR3 coding sequence is TGCAGTGCTAGAGATCCTACAGGGGTCCATCAGCCCCAGCATTTT.

The chain has TRBV7-2 and TRBJ2-1, with 10 bases aligning to TRBD2. Germline CDR1 and CDR2: SGHTA and FQGNSA. The V and J ends lost 5 bases and 6 bases, in that order; junction bases with no gene match: 13. The CDR3 is made up of 17 amino acids. CDR3 in DNA: TGTGCCAGCAGCGAACTCGGGGCTAGCGGGAGTCGCAATGAGCAGTTCTTC. Its translation is CASSELGASGSRNEQFF.

The chain links TRBV4-2 to TRBJ2-5, with 12 bases that match TRBD2. V shed 4 bases and J 4 bases; nucleotides not matched to a gene: 10. Per germline, CDR1 LGHNA and CDR2 YNFKEQ. This CDR3 spans 17 amino acids. The CDR3 loop reads CASSPKSSGRAGETQYF. For the CDR3, the DNA is TGTGCCAGCAGCCCAAAGTCTAGCGGGAGGGCTGGAGAGACCCAGTACTTC.

Only a few counts were recorded for this clonotype. The V and J genes are TRBV4-1 and TRBJ2-5, with 7 bases matching TRBD1. The V and J ends lost 0 bases and 5 bases, in that order; junction bases with no gene match: 9. Germline-derived CDR1 and CDR2 are MGHRA and YSYEKL. The CDR3 covers 16 residues. CDR3 sequence reads: CASSQERQGLGETQYF. The CDR3 DNA sequence: TGCGCCAGCAGCCAAGAACGACAGGGTTTGGGGGAGACCCAGTACTTC.

This clonotype turned up a few times. The V call is TRBV4-3, the J call TRBJ2-4; tentative D call: TRBD1 (5 bases). The DNA end favors TRBJ2-7, so the J call may be wrong. In germline, CDR1 is LGHNA, CDR2 YSLEER. CDR3 length: 14 residues. The CDR3 coding sequence is TGCGCCAGCAGCCAAGAGGCAGGGTTCTACGAGCAGTACTTC. It encodes CASSQEAGFYEQYF.

V gene TRBV12-5 combines with J gene TRBJ2-2; either TRBD1 or TRBD2 may supply D (6 bases each). V was cut by 1 base and J by 6 bases, with 12 bases left in between. Germline-derived CDR1 and CDR2 are LGHNT and FRNRAP. The CDR3 runs to 15 residues. The CDR3 loop is CASGLEGGRAGELFF. The CDR3 nucleotides are TGTGCTAGTGGTTTGGAGGGGGGAAGGGCCGGGGAGCTGTTTTTT.

The chain joins TRBV2 to TRBJ2-7; 9 bases are shared with TRBD2. Looked up from germline, CDR1 is SNHLY and CDR2 is FYNNEI. The CDR3 is 15 amino acids. V lost 1 base and J lost 7; bases outside the gene matches: 8. Here the CDR3 reads CASSEGREGPLEQYF. As DNA, the CDR3 is TGTGCCAGCAGTGAAGGGCGGGAGGGCCCTCTGGAGCAGTACTTC.

There are a few counts of this clonotype. J is TRBJ2-5 and V is TRBV18; 9 nucleotides agree with TRBD1. V was clipped by 4 bases and J by 0 bases; unmatched bases: 6. CDR3 length: 16 amino acids. Germline V lookup: CDR1 KGHSH, CDR2 LQKENI. The CDR3 protein is CASSHTGTGHQETQYF. CDR3 sequence (DNA): TGTGCCAGCTCACATACCGGGACAGGGCACCAAGAGACCCAGTACTTC.

The rearrangement joins TRBV7-2 to TRBJ1-2, with TRBD1 as a possible D gene (5 bases). This CDR3 region has 14 residues. V dropped 3 bases and J dropped 4 bases, with 12 bases sitting between them. From germline, CDR1 is SGHTA and CDR2 FQGNSA. The CDR3 loop is CASSFSGTGYGYTF. The DNA for the CDR3 is TGTGCCAGCAGCTTCTCCGGGACGGGCTATGGCTACACCTTC.

The J gene is TRBJ2-5, the V gene TRBV6-5, with no clear D. V lost 6 bases, J lost 7 bases, and 12 bases lay in between. Germline values: CDR1 MNHEY, CDR2 SVGAGI. CDR3 length: 12 amino acids. Here the CDR3 reads CASSTVDRTQYF. CDR3 sequence (DNA): TGTGCCAGCAGCACAGTAGATCGGACCCAGTACTTC.

The genes are TRBV2 and TRBJ2-7; 8 nucleotides line up with TRBD1. The CDR3 has 15 amino acids. Per the germline V gene, CDR1 is SNHLY and CDR2 is FYNNEI. The J segment lost 2 bases and the V segment lost 3 bases, leaving 6 bases of the junction unmatched. This chain's CDR3 is CASSDPGGPTYEQYF. The CDR3 DNA reads as TGTGCCAGCAGTGATCCAGGGGGCCCTACCTACGAGCAGTACTTC. The full variable domain, with the rest looked up from reference TRBV2 and TRBJ2-7, is EPEVTQTPSHQVTQMGQEVILRCVPISNHLYFYWYRQILGQKVEFLVSFYNNEISEKSEIFDDQFSVERPDGSNFTLKIRSTKLEDSAMYFCASSDPGGPTYEQYFGPGTRLTVT.

The chain employs TRBV12-3 or TRBV12-4 and TRBJ2-7, with a weak D call TRBD1 (5 bases). V was trimmed by 5 bases and J by 6 bases, leaving 14 bases between them. This CDR3 comprises 13 residues. CDR3 coding DNA: TGTGCCAGCAGTCCAGGGCAATCGGGCGAGCAGTACTTC. Translating it yields CASSPGQSGEQYF.

The chain uses TRBV28 and TRBJ2-1, with 7 bases matching TRBD1. Germline-derived CDR1 and CDR2 are MDHEN and SYDVKM. This CDR3 has 13 residues. The ends lost 9 bases at V and 4 bases at J; junction bases unmatched: 6. The CDR3 protein is CASFRDRYNEQFF. DNA of the CDR3: TGTGCCAGTTTCCGGGACAGATACAATGAGCAGTTCTTC.